This paragraph reports one TCR beta chain. V lost 2 bases and J 9 bases, leaving 7 bases between the germline ends. The CDR3 runs to 10 residues. Germline loops: CDR1 DFQATT, CDR2 SNEGSKA (reference sequence). The data originate from a study of blood T cell repertoires in COVID-19. Study-wide background: Some COVID-19 samples were acute and others convalescent; all came from the United States, Italy and Spain.

As originally analysed: Counts of nucleated cells, estimated from reference gene primer amplification, were obtained. The table came from immunoSEQ multiplex PCR; TCRdb's copy has only in-frame clones and leaves some out. V, J and clone size were drawn from that table, and D and trimming were deduced from the DNA. The sample consists of 130,000 or so clones, about 76% of them appearing once. The rearrangement uses TRBV20-1 and TRBJ1-2; D is undetermined. The TCR comes from a woman between 65 and 79 years old with COVID-19, enrolled during active disease. The sequenced sample was peripheral blood. CDR3 bases: TGCAGTGCTAGACGGGAAAGCTACACCTTC. It codes for CSARRESYTF.